These 9 T cell receptor beta chains originate from one sample sequenced in a study of regulatory and conventional T cells in RAG deficiency. Conventional CD4+ T cells were sorted from blood as CD25-low CD127-high cells. Data came from immunoSEQ multiplex PCR; TCRdb stores just in-frame clones and leaves some out. The sample has fewer than 40,000 clones, around 96% seen once. The data also belong to a second study, concerning regulatory T cells. In that study: The primer mix had 52 TRBV and 13 TRBJ primers.

Sequencing used CD25- CD4+ T cells sorted from blood. These receptors all come from a human donor in good health.

The chain recombines TRBV29-1 with TRBJ2-7; 9 bases align to TRBD2. The CDR3 totals 14 residues. The germline V gene encodes CDR1 SQVTM and CDR2 ANQGSEA. J was trimmed by 1 base and V by 4 bases; bases with no gene match: 5. The CDR3 DNA follows: TGCAGCGTTGGGCTAGCGGGATCTTCCTACGAGCAGTACTTC. Translation: CSVGLAGSSYEQYF.

This clone showed up just once. This chain connects TRBV30 to TRBJ2-1, with D possibly matching TRBD2 (6 bases). CDR1 and CDR2 (germline): GTSNPN, SVGIG (reference sequence). The germline V and J ends were trimmed by 0 bases and 9 bases, with 18 bases remaining between them. The CDR3 extends over 15 amino acids. This chain's CDR3 is CAWSVDGSGRAEQFF. In DNA, the CDR3 is TGTGCCTGGAGTGTAGATGGAAGCGGGCGTGCTGAGCAGTTCTTC. The variable domain in full, with the rest retrieved from reference TRBV30 and TRBJ2-1, is SQTIHQWPATLVQPVGSPLSLECTVEGTSNPNLYWYRQAAGRGLQLLFYSVGIGQISSEVPQNLSASRPQDRQFILSSKKLLLSDSGFYLCAWSVDGSGRAEQFFGPGTRLTVL.

The gene calls are TRBV7-2 and TRBJ1-1, with 8 bases that match TRBD1. The CDR3 contains 15 residues. Germline loops: CDR1 SGHTA, CDR2 FQGNSA. Trimming removed 6 bases from V and 1 base from J; junction bases left unmatched: 7. The DNA of the CDR3 is TGTGCCAGCAGGAACCAGGGGGCTGGGAACACTGAAGCTTTCTTT. Its protein is CASRNQGAGNTEAFF.

The CDR3 sequence is CASSRTSGLGYEQYF. The CDR3 DNA sequence: TGTGCCAGTAGTAGAACTAGCGGACTGGGCTACGAGCAGTACTTC. The chain carries TRBV19 and TRBJ2-7, with 8 positions matching TRBD2. The CDR3 spans 15 residues. Germline V gives CDR1 LNHDA, CDR2 SQIVND (reference sequence). The J segment lost 3 bases and the V segment lost 4 bases, leaving 8 bases of the junction unmatched.

The CDR3 here is CASSLQGQGVSGYTF. The CDR3, as DNA: TGTGCCAGCAGCTTACAGGGACAGGGTGTGAGTGGCTACACCTTC. The chain carries TRBV7-3 and TRBJ1-2; TRBD1 aligns across 9 bases. Germline assignment: CDR1 SGHTA and CDR2 FQGTGA. V shed 2 bases, J shed 7 bases, and the junction held 8 bases outside the gene matches. The CDR3 spans 15 residues.

The chain employs TRBV7-3 and TRBJ2-1; possible D gene TRBD2, 6 bases. Germline V gives CDR1 SGHTA, CDR2 FQGTGA. The CDR3 is 17 residues long. V lost 2 bases, J lost 0 bases, and 14 bases lay in between. CDR3 protein: CASSLAGLKFSYNEQFF. The CDR3 DNA sequence: TGTGCCAGCAGCTTAGCGGGACTTAAATTCTCCTACAATGAGCAGTTCTTC.

This sequence joins TRBV2 and TRBJ2-1, with D possibly TRBD2 on 6 matching bases. Germline loops: CDR1 SNHLY, CDR2 FYNNEI. Trimming stripped 6 bases from V and 1 base from J, with 10 bases between. The CDR3 contains 14 residues. The CDR3 protein is CASRSSESYNEQFF. The CDR3 DNA follows: TGTGCCAGCAGATCTAGCGAATCCTACAATGAGCAGTTCTTC.

This clone was observed a single time. This rearrangement joins TRBV5-4 to TRBJ1-2; 7 nucleotides match TRBD1. This CDR3 comprises 16 residues. With V trimmed by 6 bases and J by 8 bases, 19 bases remained unmatched. The germline CDR1 and CDR2 sequences are SGHNT and YYREEE (reference sequence). Here the CDR3 DNA reads TGTGCCAGCAACTCCTATACTGGGTTCGACAGGGAAGGCTACACCTTC. Translated: CASNSYTGFDREGYTF.

The chain has TRBV10-3 and TRBJ1-5; D gene uncertain. The CDR3 loop spans 14 amino acids. Germline lookup yields CDR1 ENHRY and CDR2 SYGVKD. Trimming pared 8 bases from V and 0 bases from J, leaving 11 bases between. CDR3 in amino acids: CAIQGGNSNQPQHF. CDR3 DNA: TGTGCCATCCAAGGCGGGAATAGCAATCAGCCCCAGCATTTT.